What follows are 31 T cell receptor beta chains derived from one specimen sequenced in a study of cytomegalovirus exposure and HLA in healthy donors. Profiled with immunoSEQ multiplex PCR; TCRdb holds only in-frame clones, not every one. The table lists fewer than 200,000 clones, 87% of them singletons. The specimen sequenced was PBMCs. These receptors all come from a woman aged 30 to 39 in good health and CMV-seronegative.

The J gene is TRBJ1-1, the V gene TRBV4-1; TRBD1 matches at 8 bases. Per the germline V gene, CDR1 is MGHRA and CDR2 is YSYEKL. V shed 0 bases, J shed 0 bases, and the junction held 3 bases outside the gene matches. The CDR3 sequence is 16 residues long. The CDR3 region is CASSQDRGPLNTEAFF. CDR3 DNA sequence: TGCGCCAGCAGCCAAGACAGGGGGCCTTTGAACACTGAAGCTTTCTTT.

V and J are TRBV5-4 and TRBJ1-1; 8 positions agree with TRBD1. This CDR3 has 16 amino acids. Losses at the gene ends were 0 bases for V and 1 base for J; bases not matched to a gene: 5. Germline lookup yields CDR1 SGHNT and CDR2 YYREEE (reference sequence). CDR3 sequence reads: CASSLGARGPNTEAFF. CDR3 nucleotide sequence: TGTGCCAGCAGCTTGGGGGCCAGGGGGCCGAACACTGAAGCTTTCTTT.

The chain carries TRBV4-1 and TRBJ1-1; D not resolved. Trimming pared 1 base from V and 1 base from J, leaving 7 bases between. CDR1 is MGHRA, CDR2 YSYEKL, per germline. This CDR3 is built from 14 residues. As DNA, the CDR3 is TGCGCCAGCAGCCAAGGGCCGGGGAACACTGAAGCTTTCTTT. Its translation is CASSQGPGNTEAFF.

V usage is TRBV25-1 and J usage is TRBJ1-5, with 8 bases lining up with TRBD1. V was clipped by 6 bases and J by 4 bases; unmatched bases: 11. This CDR3 comprises 16 residues. Per the germline V gene, CDR1 is MGHDK and CDR2 is SYGVNS. The CDR3: CASSPGQGMGNQPQHF. In nucleotides, the CDR3 is TGTGCCAGCAGCCCAGGACAGGGAATGGGTAATCAGCCCCAGCATTTT.

This clone was found a few times. The chain is built from TRBV6-5 and TRBJ1-4, with TRBD1 matching 7 bases. Germline assignment: CDR1 MNHEY and CDR2 SVGAGI. The CDR3 totals 15 residues. V lost 4 bases and J lost 4; bases outside the gene matches: 6. This CDR3 reads CASSSGTADNEKLFF. The CDR3 DNA follows: TGTGCCAGCAGTTCCGGGACAGCCGATAATGAAAAACTGTTTTTT.

J is TRBJ2-7 and V is TRBV7-9; 7 bases are shared with TRBD2. Germline V gives CDR1 SEHNR, CDR2 FQNEAQ (reference sequence). The ends lost 5 bases at V and 3 bases at J; junction bases unmatched: 10. This CDR3 comprises 15 residues. CDR3 residues: CASSPESGAIYEQYF. DNA for the CDR3: TGTGCCAGCAGCCCCGAAAGCGGGGCTATCTACGAGCAGTACTTC.

This chain uses TRBV4-3 with TRBJ2-1; 9 nucleotides match TRBD2. The V gene's germline CDR1 is LGHNA and CDR2 YSLEER. This CDR3 spans 16 amino acids. With V trimmed by 0 bases and J by 1 base, 1 base remained unmatched. CDR3 protein: CASSQESGGSYNEQFF. CDR3 bases: TGCGCCAGCAGCCAAGAGAGCGGGGGGTCCTACAATGAGCAGTTCTTC.

The chain uses TRBV5-1 and TRBJ1-6; 7 positions agree with TRBD1. Germline V CDR1 and CDR2: SGHRS, YFSETQ. With 2 bases clipped from V and 5 bases from J, the junction kept 1 base outside the gene matches. The CDR3 totals 14 residues. The CDR3 DNA reads TGCGCCAGCAGCTTTGGACAGGATAATTCACCCCTCCACTTT. Translated: CASSFGQDNSPLHF.

This chain joins TRBV9 and TRBJ2-5; 7 bases agree with TRBD1. The CDR3 contains 20 residues. J gave up 5 bases and V 0 bases, and 22 bases lay outside the gene matches. The germline V gene has CDR1 SGDLS and CDR2 YYNGEE. CDR3 coding DNA: TGTGCCAGCAGCGTAGACCCGTCCGAGAGGGACAGTGACCCTTTGGAGACCCAGTACTTC. Translating it yields CASSVDPSERDSDPLETQYF.

This sequence joins TRBV7-9 and TRBJ2-1; TRBD2 agrees at 12 bases. This CDR3 has 16 amino acids. The trim removed 5 bases at V and 9 bases at J, leaving 11 bases unmatched. CDR1 and CDR2 from the germline V gene are SEHNR and FQNEAQ (reference sequence). The CDR3 region has the DNA TGTGCCAGCAGCAAGACCCTAGCGGGGGGGGATGGTGAGCAGTTCTTC. Translated, it gives CASSKTLAGGDGEQFF. Supplemented by reference TRBV7-9 and TRBJ2-1, the full variable domain reads DTGVSQNPRHKITKRGQNVTFRCDPISEHNRLYWYRQTLGQGPEFLTYFQNEAQLEKSRLLSDRFSAERPKGSFSTLEIQRTEQGDSAMYLCASSKTLAGGDGEQFFGPGTRLTVL.

This chain uses TRBV7-9 with TRBJ1-2; D is perhaps TRBD1 (5 bases). V lost 0 bases and J 6 bases, leaving 11 bases between the germline ends. CDR1 SEHNR and CDR2 FQNEAQ come from the germline V gene (reference sequence). There are 14 residues in the CDR3. As DNA, the CDR3 is TGTGCCAGCAGCTTAGCCCCCAGGGTCGATGGCTACACCTTC. Translation: CASSLAPRVDGYTF.

J is TRBJ2-1 and V is TRBV7-9; TRBD2 agrees at 14 bases. The J segment lost 1 base and the V segment lost 5 bases, leaving 7 bases of the junction unmatched. This CDR3 spans 18 amino acids. Germline loops: CDR1 SEHNR, CDR2 FQNEAQ (reference sequence). The chain's CDR3 is CASSPGTSGGLSYNEQFF. The CDR3 DNA follows: TGTGCCAGCAGCCCAGGGACTAGCGGGGGACTATCCTACAATGAGCAGTTCTTC.

The chain carries TRBV2 and TRBJ2-2; 7 bases fit TRBD1. CDR1 and CDR2 from the germline V gene are SNHLY and FYNNEI. This CDR3 is 15 amino acids long. V shed 3 bases and J 3 bases; nucleotides not matched to a gene: 4. CDR3 DNA: TGTGCCAGCAGTGAGTGGGACAGACACACCGGGGAGCTGTTTTTT. It yields the protein CASSEWDRHTGELFF.

The chain joins TRBV13 to TRBJ2-5; possible D gene TRBD2, 6 bases. Germline CDR1 is PRHDT and CDR2 is FYEKMQ (reference sequence). The CDR3 loop spans 14 amino acids. Trimming took 5 bases from V and 7 from J, leaving 17 bases between them. The CDR3 reads CASSTTGLGGTQYF. DNA of the CDR3: TGTGCCAGCAGCACCACGGGACTGGGCGGGACCCAGTACTTC.

The chain employs TRBV6-1 and TRBJ1-1; tentatively, D is TRBD1 (5 bases). This CDR3 has 14 residues. The V gene's germline CDR1 is MNHNS and CDR2 SASEGT. V lost 7 bases to trimming and J lost 6 bases, with 18 bases between them. Written as DNA, the CDR3 is TGTGCCAGCATACGGCGGGGGGGGATGCCTGAAGCTTTCTTT. It yields the protein CASIRRGGMPEAFF.

CDR3 sequence: CASSTRTGGREQYF. CDR3 nucleotides: TGTGCCAGCAGCACAAGGACAGGGGGTCGGGAGCAGTACTTC. The chain recombines TRBV5-8 with TRBJ2-7, with 10 nucleotides matching TRBD1. Trimming at V came to 4 bases and at J to 7 bases, leaving 8 bases not matched to a gene. The germline V gene encodes CDR1 SGHTS and CDR2 YDEGEE. The CDR3 loop spans 14 amino acids.

The gene calls are TRBV15 and TRBJ1-2; 10 bases map to TRBD1. The CDR3 length is 14 residues. J gave up 8 bases and V 0 bases, and 3 bases lay outside the gene matches. Germline CDR1 and CDR2: LNHNV and YYDKDF (reference sequence). The CDR3 region is CATSREDRGDGYTF. The CDR3 coding sequence is TGTGCCACCAGCAGAGAGGACAGGGGGGACGGCTACACCTTC.

The chain couples TRBV2 to TRBJ1-1; D is unclear. V was clipped by 2 bases and J by 1 base, with 8 bases between them. The germline CDR1 and CDR2 sequences are SNHLY and FYNNEI. CDR3 length: 14 residues. The CDR3 is CASSEWPENTEAFF. In DNA form, the CDR3 reads TGTGCCAGCAGTGAATGGCCAGAGAACACTGAAGCTTTCTTT.

The chain uses TRBV6-5 and TRBJ1-2; D is ambiguous. Germline V lookup: CDR1 MNHEY, CDR2 SVGAGI. Trimming pared 7 bases from V and 0 bases from J, leaving 9 bases between. There are 13 residues in the CDR3. CDR3: CASKGGANYGYTF. CDR3 DNA: TGTGCCAGCAAAGGAGGAGCTAACTATGGCTACACCTTC.

This chain uses TRBV6-1 with TRBJ2-2; possible D gene TRBD1, 5 bases. CDR3 size: 16 residues. The germline V and J ends were trimmed by 0 bases and 0 bases, with 8 bases remaining between them. Germline V gene lookup returns CDR1 MNHNS and CDR2 SASEGT. The CDR3 is CASSEAEGANTGELFF. Here the CDR3 DNA reads TGTGCCAGCAGTGAAGCTGAAGGGGCGAACACCGGGGAGCTGTTTTTT.

V and J are TRBV18 and TRBJ2-7; tentative D call: TRBD1 (6 bases). This CDR3 spans 14 amino acids. Trimming removed 4 bases from V and 2 bases from J, with 12 bases in between. Looked up from germline, CDR1 is KGHSH and CDR2 is LQKENI. CDR3 DNA sequence: TGTGCCAGCTCACGAAGGGACAACACCTACGAGCAGTACTTC. Translation gives CASSRRDNTYEQYF.

The rearrangement links TRBV5-1 to TRBJ2-6; possible D gene TRBD1, 8 bases. Trimming removed 2 bases at V and 1 base at J, with 16 bases between. Per the germline V gene, CDR1 is SGHRS and CDR2 is YFSETQ. The CDR3 covers 18 residues. The chain's CDR3 is CASSLETGGGSGANVLTF. The CDR3 DNA sequence: TGCGCCAGCAGCTTAGAAACAGGGGGAGGGTCTGGGGCCAACGTCCTGACTTTC.

The rearrangement links TRBV27 to TRBJ2-7, with D tentatively TRBD1 (6 bases). In germline, CDR1 is MNHEY, CDR2 SMNVEV (reference sequence). V was trimmed by 3 bases and J by 2 bases, leaving 14 bases between them. CDR3 length: 15 amino acids. CDR3 sequence (DNA): TGTGCCAGCAGTTTTGGGGGACAACCAGCCTACGAGCAGTACTTC. Protein: CASSFGGQPAYEQYF.

The gene calls are TRBV2 and TRBJ1-6; maybe TRBD1 (5 bases). CDR1 SNHLY and CDR2 FYNNEI come from the germline V gene. V lost 5 bases and J 5 bases, leaving 16 bases between the germline ends. The CDR3 is 16 residues long. CDR3 region: CASSPRPIRDNSPLHF. CDR3 nucleotides: TGTGCCAGCAGTCCCCGTCCAATCAGGGATAATTCACCCCTCCACTTT.

This clone was observed a single time. The chain is built from TRBV5-1 and TRBJ2-7; TRBD2 might be the D (7 bases). V was pared by 4 bases and J by 1 base, with 9 bases between. This CDR3 comprises 13 residues. Germline V gene sequence: CDR1 SGHRS, CDR2 YFSETQ. The DNA of the CDR3 is TGCGCCAGCAGCAGCGGGACATCCTACGAGCAGTACTTC. This encodes CASSSGTSYEQYF.

This chain links TRBV10-2 with TRBJ1-6; 9 bases match TRBD1. V was clipped by 10 bases and J by 8 bases; unmatched bases: 6. Germline CDR1 WSHSY, CDR2 SAAADI. The CDR3 has 13 amino acids. CDR3 protein: CATTDRGDSPLHF. Here the CDR3 DNA reads TGCGCCACCACGGACAGGGGTGATTCACCCCTCCACTTT.

This rearrangement joins TRBV27 to TRBJ2-3, with 7 bases that match TRBD2. The CDR3 sequence is 13 residues long. With V trimmed by 4 bases and J by 5 bases, 3 bases remained unmatched. The germline gives CDR1 MNHEY, CDR2 SMNVEV (reference sequence). The chain's CDR3 is CASSWGGLDTQYF. In nucleotides, the CDR3 is TGTGCCAGCAGTTGGGGGGGGTTAGATACGCAGTATTTT.

The chain employs TRBV11-2 and TRBJ2-7; no definite D call. Germline values: CDR1 SGHAT, CDR2 FQNNGV. The ends were cut back, 1 base at V and 4 bases at J, with 5 bases in the middle. There are 12 residues in the CDR3. CDR3 sequence (DNA): TGTGCCAGCAGCTTAGGCCAGTACGAGCAGTACTTC. As protein: CASSLGQYEQYF.

The chain uses TRBV5-1 and TRBJ2-7; 8 positions agree with TRBD1. This CDR3 region has 13 residues. The V gene's germline CDR1 is SGHRS and CDR2 YFSETQ. V gave up 4 bases and J gave up 7 bases; unmatched junction bases: 7. This CDR3 is CASSIGGQGEQYF. The DNA for the CDR3 is TGCGCCAGCAGCATCGGCGGACAGGGAGAGCAGTACTTC. The entire variable domain, with the rest obtained from reference TRBV5-1 and TRBJ2-7, is as follows: KAGVTQTPRYLIKTRGQQVTLSCSPISGHRSVSWYQQTPGQGLQFLFEYFSETQRNKGNFPGRFSGRQFSNSRSEMNVSTLELGDSALYLCASSIGGQGEQYFGPGTRLTVT.

The chain joins TRBV7-9 to TRBJ1-2; no reliable D call. CDR3 length: 14 amino acids. CDR1 and CDR2 (germline): SEHNR, FQNEAQ (reference sequence). The V gene lost 7 bases and the J gene lost 3 bases, with 15 bases spanning the gap. The CDR3 loop is CASTSQVVDYGYTF. In DNA form, the CDR3 reads TGTGCCAGCACCAGCCAGGTGGTGGACTATGGCTACACCTTC.

The chain recombines TRBV19 with TRBJ2-2; possibly TRBD2 for D (7 bases). Germline-derived CDR1 and CDR2 are LNHDA and SQIVND (reference sequence). Trimming stripped 4 bases from V and 4 bases from J, with 19 bases between. This CDR3 spans 17 amino acids. The CDR3 region has the DNA TGTGCCAGTAGTACCCGGGGAGGGGGTATCGCCACCGGGGAGCTGTTTTTT. Amino acids: CASSTRGGGIATGELFF.